The sequence of this TCR beta chain was determined in a study of OX40 agonist ivuxolimab in advanced cancers. Study findings and constraints: Some patients without response likewise showed low normalized clonal expansion. At 0.1 to 3.0 mg/kg, CD4+ and CD8+ blood T cells expanded clonally by week 6.

Assay used: immunoSEQ multiplex PCR; TCRdb lists only in-frame clones, some missing. This table has tens of thousands of clones, just under 85% appearing once. Details on this clone: The antigen is unknown.

The source material was CD4+ or CD8+ T cells sorted from blood, sampled in a trial of the OX40 agonist ivuxolimab. The sequence came from an adult with an advanced solid tumor such as melanoma, head and neck, liver or kidney cancer.

CDR3 in amino acids: CASSLDGGRGDTQYF. For the CDR3, the DNA is TGCGCCAGCAGCTTGGATGGAGGGCGGGGAGATACGCAGTATTTT. V is TRBV5-1 and J is TRBJ2-3, with a tentative D call TRBD2 (6 bases). V dropped 0 bases and J dropped 5 bases, with 13 bases sitting between them. Germline values: CDR1 SGHRS, CDR2 YFSETQ. The CDR3 covers 15 residues.